One TCR beta chain is described in this entry. These data come from a study of long-term antiretroviral therapy in people with HIV. Until DNA extraction, the samples held between roughly 0.9-10 million cryopreserved PBMC. A v3.0 immunoSEQ assay was performed at survey level. A target of roughly 40,000-55,000 T-cell genomes per sample was set for sequencing. Produced via immunoSEQ multiplex PCR; TCRdb's table is partial and in-frame only. The sample has about 26,000 clones, about 85% seen once. Trimming pared 0 bases from V and 0 bases from J, leaving 25 bases between. The CDR3 runs to 22 residues. Germline V gene lookup returns CDR1 SGHRS and CDR2 YFSETQ.

The source was unsorted PBMCs, collected just over 2.6 years after starting antiretroviral therapy. This chain joins TRBV5-1 and TRBJ2-6; the D gene is possibly TRBD1 (5 bases). The sequence was obtained from a man aged 40-49 years with HIV. The CDR3 region is CASSLDVKGLGKLSSGANVLTF. The CDR3 nucleotides are TGCGCCAGCAGCTTGGATGTGAAGGGGCTAGGCAAGCTCAGCTCTGGGGCCAACGTCCTGACTTTC. Filled out from reference TRBV5-1 and TRBJ2-6, the complete variable domain reads KAGVTQTPRYLIKTRGQQVTLSCSPISGHRSVSWYQQTPGQGLQFLFEYFSETQRNKGNFPGRFSGRQFSNSRSEMNVSTLELGDSALYLCASSLDVKGLGKLSSGANVLTFGAGSRLTVL.